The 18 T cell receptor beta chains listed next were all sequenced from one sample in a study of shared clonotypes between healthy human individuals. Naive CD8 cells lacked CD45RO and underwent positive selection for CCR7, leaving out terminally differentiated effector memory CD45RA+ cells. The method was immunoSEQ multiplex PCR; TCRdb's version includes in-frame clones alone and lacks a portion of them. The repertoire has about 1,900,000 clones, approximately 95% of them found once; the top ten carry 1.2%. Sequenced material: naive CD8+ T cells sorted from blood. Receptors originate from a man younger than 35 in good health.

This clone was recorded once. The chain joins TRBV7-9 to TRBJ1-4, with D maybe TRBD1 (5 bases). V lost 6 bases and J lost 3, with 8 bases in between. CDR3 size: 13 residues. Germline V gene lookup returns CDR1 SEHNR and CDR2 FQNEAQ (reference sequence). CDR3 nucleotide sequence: TGTGCCAGCAGGGGAGGGGCTAATGAAAAACTGTTTTTT. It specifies CASRGGANEKLFF.

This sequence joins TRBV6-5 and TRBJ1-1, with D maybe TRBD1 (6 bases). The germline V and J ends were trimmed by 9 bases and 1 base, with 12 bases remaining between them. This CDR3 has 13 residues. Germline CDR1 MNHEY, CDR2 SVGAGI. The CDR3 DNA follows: TGTGCCAGTGGATCACAGGGGAACACTGAAGCTTTCTTT. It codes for CASGSQGNTEAFF.

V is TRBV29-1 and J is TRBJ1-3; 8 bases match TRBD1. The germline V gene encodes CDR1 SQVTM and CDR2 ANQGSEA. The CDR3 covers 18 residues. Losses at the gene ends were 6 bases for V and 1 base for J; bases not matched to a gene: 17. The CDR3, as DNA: TGCAGCGTCGCCCTGGCAGGGGGCCTCATTCGTTCTGGAAACACCATATATTTT. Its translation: CSVALAGGLIRSGNTIYF.

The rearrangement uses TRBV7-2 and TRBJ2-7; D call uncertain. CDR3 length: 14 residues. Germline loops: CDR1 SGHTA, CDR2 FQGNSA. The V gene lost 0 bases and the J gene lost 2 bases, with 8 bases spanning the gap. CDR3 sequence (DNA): TGTGCCAGCAGCTTAGCTCGAATGGCCTACGAGCAGTACTTC. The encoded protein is CASSLARMAYEQYF.

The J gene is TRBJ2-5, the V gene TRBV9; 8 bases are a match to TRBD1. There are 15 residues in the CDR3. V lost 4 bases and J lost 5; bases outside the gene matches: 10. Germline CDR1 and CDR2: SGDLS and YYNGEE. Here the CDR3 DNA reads TGTGCCAGCAGCACGCAACAGGGGGTTAAGGAGACCCAGTACTTC. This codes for CASSTQQGVKETQYF.

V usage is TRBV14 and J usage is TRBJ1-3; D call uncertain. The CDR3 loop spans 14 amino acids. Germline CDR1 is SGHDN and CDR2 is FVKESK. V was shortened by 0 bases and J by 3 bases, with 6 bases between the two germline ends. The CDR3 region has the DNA TGTGCCAGCAGCCAAGAGGGGTTTGGAAACACCATATATTTT. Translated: CASSQEGFGNTIYF.

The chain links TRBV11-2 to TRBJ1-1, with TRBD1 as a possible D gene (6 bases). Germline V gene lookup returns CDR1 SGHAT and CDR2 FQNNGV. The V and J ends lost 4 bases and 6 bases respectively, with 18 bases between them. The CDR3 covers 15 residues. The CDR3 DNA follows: TGTGCCAGCAGCTCCGCCTGGGGGGCCCAAGCTGAAGCTTTCTTT. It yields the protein CASSSAWGAQAEAFF. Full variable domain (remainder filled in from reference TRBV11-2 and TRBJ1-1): EAGVAQSPRYKIIEKRQSVAFWCNPISGHATLYWYQQILGQGPKLLIQFQNNGVVDDSQLPKDRFSAERLKGVDSTLKIQPAKLEDSAVYLCASSSAWGAQAEAFFGQGTRLTVV.

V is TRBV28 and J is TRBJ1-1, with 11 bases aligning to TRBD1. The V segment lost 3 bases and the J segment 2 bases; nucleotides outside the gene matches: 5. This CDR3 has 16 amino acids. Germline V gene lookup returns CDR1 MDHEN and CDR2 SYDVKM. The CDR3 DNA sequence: TGTGCCAGCAGTTTTGGACAGGGGGCGATTAACACTGAAGCTTTCTTT. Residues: CASSFGQGAINTEAFF.

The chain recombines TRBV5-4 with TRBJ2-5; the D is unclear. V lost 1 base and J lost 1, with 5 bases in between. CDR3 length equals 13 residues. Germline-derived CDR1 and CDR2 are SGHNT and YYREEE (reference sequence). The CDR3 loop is CASSLHTQETQYF. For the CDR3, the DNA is TGTGCCAGCAGCTTGCACACCCAAGAGACCCAGTACTTC.

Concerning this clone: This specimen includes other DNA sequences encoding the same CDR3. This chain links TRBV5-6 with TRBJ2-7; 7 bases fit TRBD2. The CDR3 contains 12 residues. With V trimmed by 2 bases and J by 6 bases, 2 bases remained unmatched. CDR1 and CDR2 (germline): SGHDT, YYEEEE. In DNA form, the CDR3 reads TGTGCCAGCAGCTTCGGCGGGGGCGAGCAGTACTTC. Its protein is CASSFGGGEQYF.

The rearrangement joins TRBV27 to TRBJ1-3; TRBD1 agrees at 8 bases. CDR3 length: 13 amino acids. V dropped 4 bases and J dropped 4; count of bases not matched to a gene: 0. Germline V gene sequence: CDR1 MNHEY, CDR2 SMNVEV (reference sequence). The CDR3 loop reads CASSWDRGNTIYF. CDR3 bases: TGTGCCAGCAGTTGGGACAGGGGAAACACCATATATTTT.

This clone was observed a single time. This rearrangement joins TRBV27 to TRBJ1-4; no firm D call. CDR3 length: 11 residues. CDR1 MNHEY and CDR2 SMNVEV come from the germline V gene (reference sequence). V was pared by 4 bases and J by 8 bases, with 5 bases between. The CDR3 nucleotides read TGTGCCAGCAGTTCGAGGGAAAAACTGTTTTTT. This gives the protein CASSSREKLFF.

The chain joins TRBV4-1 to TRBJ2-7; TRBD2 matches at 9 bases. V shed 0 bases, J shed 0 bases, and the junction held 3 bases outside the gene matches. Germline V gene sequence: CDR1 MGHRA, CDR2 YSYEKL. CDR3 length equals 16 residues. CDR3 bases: TGCGCCAGCAGCCAAGAGGAAGCGGGGGGCTCCTACGAGCAGTACTTC. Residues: CASSQEEAGGSYEQYF.

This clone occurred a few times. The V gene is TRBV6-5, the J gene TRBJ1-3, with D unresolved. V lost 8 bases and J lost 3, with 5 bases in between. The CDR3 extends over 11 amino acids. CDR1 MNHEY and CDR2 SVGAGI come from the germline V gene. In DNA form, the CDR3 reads TGTGCCAGCCACGTTGGAAACACCATATATTTT. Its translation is CASHVGNTIYF.

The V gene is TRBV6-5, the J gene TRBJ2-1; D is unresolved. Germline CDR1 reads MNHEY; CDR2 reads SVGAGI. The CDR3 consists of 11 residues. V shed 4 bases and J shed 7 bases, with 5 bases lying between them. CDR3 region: CASSFSNEQFF. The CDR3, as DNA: TGTGCCAGCAGTTTCTCAAATGAGCAGTTCTTC.

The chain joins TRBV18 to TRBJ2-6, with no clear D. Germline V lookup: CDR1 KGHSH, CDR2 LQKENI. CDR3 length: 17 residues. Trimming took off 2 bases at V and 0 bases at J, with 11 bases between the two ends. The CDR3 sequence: CASSPSDLSSGANVLTF. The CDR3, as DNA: TGTGCCAGCTCACCAAGCGATCTAAGCTCTGGGGCCAACGTCCTGACTTTC. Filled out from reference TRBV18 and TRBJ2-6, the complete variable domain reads NAGVMQNPRHLVRRRGQEARLRCSPMKGHSHVYWYRQLPEEGLKFMVYLQKENIIDESGMPKERFSAEFPKEGPSILRIQQVVRGDSAAYFCASSPSDLSSGANVLTFGAGSRLTVL.

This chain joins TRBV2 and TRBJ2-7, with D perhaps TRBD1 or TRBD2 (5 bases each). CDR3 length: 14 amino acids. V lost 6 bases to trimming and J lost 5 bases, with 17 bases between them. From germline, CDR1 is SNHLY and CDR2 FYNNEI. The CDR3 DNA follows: TGTGCCAGCAGAACAGGTTGGACTTTGAACGAGCAGTACTTC. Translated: CASRTGWTLNEQYF.

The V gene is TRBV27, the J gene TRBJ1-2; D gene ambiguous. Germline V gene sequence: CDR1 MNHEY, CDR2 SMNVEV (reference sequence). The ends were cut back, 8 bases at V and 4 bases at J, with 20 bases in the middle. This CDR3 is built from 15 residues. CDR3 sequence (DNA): TGTGCCAGCGGGGTCGGGAGTGCAGAAGGCTATGGCTACACCTTC. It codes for CASGVGSAEGYGYTF.